These T cell receptor beta chains were read from a single sample in a study of blood T cell repertoires in COVID-19. Sequenced by immunoSEQ multiplex PCR; TCRdb stores in-frame clones only, minus some. The table includes some 150,000 clones, about 86% detected once. Sequencing input: peripheral blood. Receptor source: a woman aged 55-69 years with acute or convalescent COVID-19. CDR3s leave out the opening cysteine and the closing phenylalanine or tryptophan.

v_gene: TRBV5-1; j_gene: TRBJ1-1; CDR3aa: ASSLEGVGPEAF
v_gene: TRBV4-3; j_gene: TRBJ2-2; CDR3aa: ASSHGQGFPGELF
v_gene: TRBV5-6; j_gene: TRBJ1-1; CDR3aa: ASSYPLGESRTEAF
v_gene: TRBV4-1; j_gene: TRBJ2-2; CDR3aa: ASSQGGRGANTGELF
v_gene: TRBV6-5; j_gene: TRBJ2-5; CDR3aa: ASSYDRTAQETQY
v_gene: TRBV28; j_gene: TRBJ2-4; CDR3aa: ASSPASVGKVQY
v_gene: TRBV28; j_gene: TRBJ1-5; CDR3aa: ASSLPRGGGNQPQH
v_gene: TRBV12-5; j_gene: TRBJ2-1; CDR3aa: ASGSPTGTSVDEQF
v_gene: TRBV5-4; j_gene: TRBJ1-2; CDR3aa: ASSAGTETYGYT
v_gene: TRBV5-1; j_gene: TRBJ2-1; CDR3aa: ASLGTGGVNEQF
v_gene: TRBV7-6; j_gene: TRBJ2-2; CDR3aa: ASSLVQGTGELF
v_gene: TRBV15; j_gene: TRBJ1-2; CDR3aa: ATSRDQQGDYGYT
v_gene: TRBV7-7; j_gene: TRBJ2-3; CDR3aa: ASSLGAWSDTQY
v_gene: TRBV9; j_gene: TRBJ1-5; CDR3aa: ASSADRGQPQH
v_gene: TRBV6-5; j_gene: TRBJ1-6; CDR3aa: ASREGAGWNSPLH
v_gene: TRBV6-1; j_gene: TRBJ2-1; CDR3aa: ASSEGQGPYNEQF
v_gene: TRBV5-1; j_gene: TRBJ2-1; CDR3aa: ASSSGTGVGEQF
v_gene: TRBV15; j_gene: TRBJ2-7; CDR3aa: ATSPLRGSSYEQY
v_gene: TRBV7-9; j_gene: TRBJ2-1; CDR3aa: ASSLGWIGVGNEQF
v_gene: TRBV30; j_gene: TRBJ1-3; CDR3aa: AWSRSWSPPIDTIY
v_gene: TRBV7-3; j_gene: TRBJ2-7; CDR3aa: ASSSWAEQY
v_gene: TRBV5-6; j_gene: TRBJ1-6; CDR3aa: ASKPGRDYNSPLH
v_gene: TRBV6-5; j_gene: TRBJ1-2; CDR3aa: ASRTGIYGYT
v_gene: TRBV9; j_gene: TRBJ2-7; CDR3aa: ASSAGLLAAYEQY
v_gene: TRBV4-1; j_gene: TRBJ2-5; CDR3aa: ASSQGPAGVQETQY
v_gene: TRBV29-1; j_gene: TRBJ1-2; CDR3aa: SVRQGRDYGYT
v_gene: TRBV9; j_gene: TRBJ2-1; CDR3aa: ASSVGGQGAYNEQF
v_gene: TRBV5-1; j_gene: TRBJ2-1; CDR3aa: ASSWGTGVIDNEQF
v_gene: TRBV4-1; j_gene: TRBJ2-5; CDR3aa: ASSRLLGETQY
v_gene: TRBV5-1; j_gene: TRBJ2-5; CDR3aa: ASSLVTSGGQGTQY
v_gene: TRBV7-9; j_gene: TRBJ2-5; CDR3aa: ASSSARLAGGETQY
v_gene: TRBV6-5; j_gene: TRBJ1-2; CDR3aa: ASRGQGLYGYT
v_gene: TRBV9; j_gene: TRBJ2-2; CDR3aa: ASSSPGTGELF
v_gene: TRBV5-4; j_gene: TRBJ1-1; CDR3aa: ASSNQGAGTEAF
v_gene: TRBV7-9; j_gene: TRBJ2-5; CDR3aa: ASSLKGTGSRQETQY
v_gene: TRBV4-1; j_gene: TRBJ2-6; CDR3aa: ASSLSEQVRGANVLT
v_gene: TRBV11-2; j_gene: TRBJ2-7; CDR3aa: ASSLVAVTYEQY
v_gene: TRBV5-6; j_gene: TRBJ1-1; CDR3aa: ASRFTQTGKRLNTEAF
v_gene: TRBV5-1; j_gene: TRBJ2-7; CDR3aa: ASSWDSGSYEQY
v_gene: TRBV24-1; j_gene: TRBJ2-1; CDR3aa: ATSDLTGAPYNEQF
v_gene: TRBV5-4; j_gene: TRBJ1-2; CDR3aa: ASSLPGQADYGYT
v_gene: TRBV3-1/TRBV3-2; j_gene: TRBJ2-1; CDR3aa: ASSPTSGGHNEQF
v_gene: TRBV15; j_gene: TRBJ1-6; CDR3aa: ATSRDRNSPLH
v_gene: TRBV9; j_gene: TRBJ2-5; CDR3aa: ASSVSPKETQY
v_gene: TRBV6-1; j_gene: TRBJ2-1; CDR3aa: ASSEVGGGRSEQF